The rows below give T cell receptor beta chains drawn from one sample of a study of T cells in localized non-small cell lung cancer. Clones were sequenced by immunoSEQ multiplex PCR, and TCRdb holds only the in-frame ones, with some missing. The data show about 91,000 clones, with 87% seen just once and around 16% held by the top ten. Specimen: peripheral blood, collected before any cancer treatment. These receptors were obtained from a man between 40 and 70 years old with stage I squamous cell lung carcinoma. CDR3s leave out the opening cysteine and the closing phenylalanine or tryptophan. Clone size appears in some rows only: once, few, many, or a class for an expanded clone.

>.|TRBJ1-2|TRBV7-9
ASSLIVRGSYGYT
>.|TRBJ2-1|TRBV5-1
ASSRVLAASYNEQF
>.|TRBJ1-2|TRBV18
ASSPFEGTGGYT
>.|TRBJ2-1|TRBV10-2
ASTLRLGSYNEQF
>.|TRBJ2-7|TRBV2
ASSEARQGAREQY
>.|TRBJ2-1|TRBV2
ASTVYNEQF
>.|TRBJ2-5|TRBV6-6
ASSLRLAEETQY
>.|TRBJ2-1|TRBV4-3
ASSQDYLWRGRKDEQF
>.|TRBJ1-4|TRBV6-1
ASTGGRSNEKLF
>.|TRBJ2-7|TRBV7-6
ASSLGEGGIEQY
>many|TRBJ1-1|TRBV18
ASSPWGDTEAF
>.|TRBJ2-1|TRBV5-1
ASSIGVGQGRNEQF